This TCR beta chain was sequenced for a study of CXCR3-negative and CXCR3-positive naive CD8 T cells. cDNA libraries for TRB were generated by 5' RACE incorporating UMI labels. After re-calling the 5' RACE reads, TCRdb lists one entry per CDR3 protein, DNA absent. This table lists 90,000 to 95,000 distinct CDR3 sequences. The sample taken for sequencing was naive CXCR3- CD8+ T cells from blood. Subset reported: CD45RO-CCR7+CD27+CD95- naive CD8+ T cells lacking CXCR3 (TNR3-). This receptor was taken from a human donor in good health. Some clones in this sample may be carry-over from other donors' samples.

The CDR3 here is CASMDRDFLFEQFF. The V and J genes are TRBV7-9 and TRBJ2-1; the TCRdb call, TRBD1, lacks DNA for checking. The CDR3 is 14 amino acids. The germline V gene has CDR1 SEHNR and CDR2 FQNEAQ (reference sequence).